The 12 T cell receptor beta chains below were found in one sample sequenced in a study of blood T cell repertoires in COVID-19. Sequencing was performed with immunoSEQ multiplex PCR; in TCRdb, only in-frame clones are kept and a portion is missing. The sample contains 300,000 to 400,000 clones, roughly nine tenths of which appear only once. The specimen was PBMCs or T cells enriched from blood (not recorded which). The origin of the receptors is a man aged 55 to 70 who had recovered from COVID-19.

This clone was seen more than once but under ten times. This chain uses TRBV30 with TRBJ2-7; 8 bases are a match to TRBD2. From germline, CDR1 is GTSNPN and CDR2 SVGIG (reference sequence). After removal of 0 bases from V and 0 bases from J, the junction contained 7 bases not matched to a gene. The CDR3 consists of 16 residues. This CDR3 reads CAWSVIGRGDSYEQYF. CDR3 coding DNA: TGTGCCTGGAGTGTAATAGGGCGGGGGGACTCCTACGAGCAGTACTTC.

This chain connects TRBV18 to TRBJ2-3, with D perhaps matching TRBD2 (5 bases). The CDR3 runs to 14 residues. The germline CDR1 and CDR2 sequences are KGHSH and LQKENI. V shed 1 base and J shed 2 bases, with 7 bases lying between them. CDR3 sequence (DNA): TGTGCCAGCTCACCACTGGACTCCACAGATACGCAGTATTTT. Amino acid sequence: CASSPLDSTDTQYF.

This clone has a single count. This chain joins TRBV4-1 and TRBJ2-7, with 8 bases that match TRBD2. The CDR3 runs 14 residues. J was trimmed by 2 bases and V by 5 bases; bases with no gene match: 5. Germline CDR1 and CDR2: MGHRA and YSYEKL. The CDR3 nucleotides read TGCGCCAGCAGCTTCACGGGGGGGACCTACGAGCAGTACTTC. Encoded protein: CASSFTGGTYEQYF.

The rearrangement joins TRBV14 to TRBJ1-1, with 7 bases matching TRBD1. J lost 4 bases, V lost 0 bases, and 11 bases had no gene match. From germline, CDR1 is SGHDN and CDR2 FVKESK. The CDR3 is 17 residues long. CDR3 sequence: CASSQDLVGTVPTEAFF. In DNA form, the CDR3 reads TGTGCCAGCAGCCAAGATTTAGTCGGGACAGTTCCCACTGAAGCTTTCTTT.

The chain has TRBV19 and TRBJ2-1, with 14 nucleotides matching TRBD2. The CDR3 is made up of 14 amino acids. Germline-derived CDR1 and CDR2 are LNHDA and SQIVND (reference sequence). The J segment lost 10 bases and the V segment lost 5 bases, leaving 4 bases of the junction unmatched. The CDR3 region has the DNA TGTGCCAGTAGTTGGGGACTAGCGGGGGACGAGCAGTTCTTC. This sequence encodes CASSWGLAGDEQFF.

J is TRBJ2-1 and V is TRBV11-2, with D hard to call. This CDR3 is built from 15 residues. V was cut by 5 bases and J by 5 bases, with 16 bases left in between. Germline V gene sequence: CDR1 SGHAT, CDR2 FQNNGV. CDR3 coding DNA: TGTGCCAGCAGCATCCCAGAATCGTTCCACAATGAGCAGTTCTTC. It specifies CASSIPESFHNEQFF.

V is TRBV7-9 and J is TRBJ1-1; D ambiguous. CDR1 and CDR2 (germline): SEHNR, FQNEAQ (reference sequence). This CDR3 spans 13 amino acids. The V gene lost 5 bases and the J gene lost 2 bases, with 9 bases spanning the gap. The CDR3 spells CASSEGPNTEAFF. The DNA for the CDR3 is TGTGCCAGCAGCGAGGGCCCAAACACTGAAGCTTTCTTT. The full variable domain, in which reference TRBV7-9 and TRBJ1-1 provide the parts outside the CDR3, is DTGVSQNPRHKITKRGQNVTFRCDPISEHNRLYWYRQTLGQGPEFLTYFQNEAQLEKSRLLSDRFSAERPKGSFSTLEIQRTEQGDSAMYLCASSEGPNTEAFFGQGTRLTVV.

This sequence joins TRBV5-1 and TRBJ1-1; no firm D call. CDR3 length: 14 residues. CDR1 is SGHRS and CDR2 is YFSETQ in the germline V gene. The ends were cut back, 1 base at V and 4 bases at J, with 11 bases in the middle. As DNA, the CDR3 is TGCGCCAGCAGCTTGTACGGGGAATTCACTGAAGCTTTCTTT. Protein: CASSLYGEFTEAFF.

The CDR3 nucleotides read TGTGCCACCGTTTTCAGGAACGGGGTTAAATTGAAGCCCCAGCATTTT. This codes for CATVFRNGVKLKPQHF. This chain links TRBV24-1 with TRBJ1-5; no reliable D call. The germline CDR1 and CDR2 sequences are KGHDR and SFDVKD. Deletions cut 9 bases from V and 8 bases from J, with 25 bases between. CDR3 size: 16 residues.

V and J are TRBV6-2 or TRBV6-3 and TRBJ1-2, with no clear D. Trimming shortened V by 7 bases and J by 7 bases, and 16 bases separated the two germline ends. The CDR3 has 13 amino acids. Germline loops: CDR1 MNHEY, CDR2 SVGEGT. The CDR3 nucleotides read TGTGCCAGCACCCCACTCCAACTCGGTGGCTACACCTTC. Translating it yields CASTPLQLGGYTF.

This clone was counted a few times. The chain is built from TRBV18 and TRBJ1-6; perhaps TRBD1 as D (6 bases). The CDR3 has 17 residues. The germline V gene has CDR1 KGHSH and CDR2 LQKENI. Trimming took off 0 bases at V and 10 bases at J, with 19 bases between the two ends. DNA of the CDR3: TGTGCCAGCTCACCACCGGTAGAGGGGGTAGGGCGGTCACCCCTCCACTTT. Its protein product is CASSPPVEGVGRSPLHF.

This rearrangement joins TRBV27 to TRBJ1-2, with 7 bases that match TRBD1. After removal of 5 bases from V and 4 bases from J, the junction contained 7 bases not matched to a gene. The CDR3 loop spans 14 amino acids. The V gene's germline CDR1 is MNHEY and CDR2 SMNVEV (reference sequence). The CDR3 bases are TGTGCCAGCAGTGCCCGACAGGGCATCTATGGCTACACCTTC. This encodes CASSARQGIYGYTF.